A single sample is the source of the 2 T cell receptor beta chains below, sequenced in a study of blood T cell repertoires in COVID-19. This table comes from immunoSEQ multiplex PCR, and its TCRdb copy is limited to in-frame clones, with some not included. The sample has 80,000 to 90,000 clones, around 85% seen once. The sequenced sample was peripheral blood. These TCRs come from a woman over 75 with COVID-19, enrolled during active disease.

The chain has TRBV24-1 and TRBJ2-2; 9 nucleotides line up with TRBD2. Germline V gene sequence: CDR1 KGHDR, CDR2 SFDVKD. Trimming removed 10 bases from V and 0 bases from J; junction bases left unmatched: 8. This CDR3 is 16 amino acids long. Here the CDR3 reads CATRSRLAANTGELFF. The CDR3 nucleotides are TGTGCCACTCGCTCGAGACTAGCGGCGAACACCGGGGAGCTGTTTTTT.

The CDR3 spells CASSTIDRGAGELFF. The DNA of the CDR3 is TGCGCCAGCAGCACGATTGACAGGGGGGCCGGGGAGCTGTTTTTT. The J gene is TRBJ2-2, the V gene TRBV5-1; 9 bases match TRBD1. The ends lost 4 bases at V and 6 bases at J; junction bases unmatched: 7. The CDR3 consists of 15 residues. CDR1 is SGHRS, CDR2 YFSETQ, per germline.